This T cell receptor (beta chain) originates from a study of CD8 T cells in Susac syndrome. The CDR3 has 13 amino acids. Germline lookup yields CDR1 LNHNV and CDR2 YYDKDF (reference sequence). The V gene lost 0 bases and the J gene lost 6 bases, with 7 bases spanning the gap. When the RNA was reverse transcribed, random hexamers were used with an input of roughly 0.45 to 1 ug. Amplification of TCR beta CDR3 spanned 54 Vbeta and 13 Jbeta via immunoSEQ multiplex PCR. TCRdb recomputed calls from the immunoSEQ multiplex PCR reads with MiXCR, one row per CDR3 protein. Of more than 200,000 distinct CDR3 sequences in the sample, roughly 93% were seen once. Sequencing of TCR beta was carried out in blood CD8+ and CD4+ T cells. The patients serving as multiple sclerosis controls were treatment-naive. They had stable or active relapsing-remitting disease and fulfilled revised McDonald criteria. FACS was used to enrich TEMRA cells, whereas the CD8+ and CD4+ T cells were obtained by negative isolation.

This TCR derives from a human donor with multiple sclerosis. The rearrangement links TRBV15 to TRBJ2-3; D is uncertain. Input material: CD4+ T cells from PBMCs. CDR3 bases: TGTGCCACCAGCAGAGATGCAGTGGATACGCAGTATTTT. It yields the protein CATSRDAVDTQYF.